A selection of T cell receptor beta chains follows, all from one sample in a study of cytomegalovirus exposure and HLA in healthy donors. Libraries were prepared by immunoSEQ multiplex PCR; TCRdb keeps only in-frame clonotypes and omits some of them. This sample's table has approximately 70,000 clones. Sequencing was performed on PBMCs. The receptor source for this set is a female donor in good health and CMV-seropositive. Each CDR3 is given with its conserved first and last residue. Fields, in order: J gene, D gene, V gene, CDR3 protein, CDR3 DNA. D genes are given only for firm matches.

>TRBJ2-7|.|TRBV6-5
CASSIWWSAYEQYF
TGTGCCAGCAGTATTTGGTGGAGCGCCTACGAGCAGTACTTC
>TRBJ2-7|TRBD2|TRBV4-1
CASSQDWLAGGSYEQYF
TGCGCCAGCAGCCAAGATTGGCTAGCGGGAGGAAGTTACGAGCAGTACTTC
>TRBJ2-7|TRBD2|TRBV18
CASSPPQTSGRTYEQYF
TGTGCCAGCTCACCACCTCAGACTAGCGGGAGGACCTACGAGCAGTACTTC
>TRBJ2-2|.|TRBV7-9
CASSLSRDDTGELFF
TGTGCCAGCAGCTTAAGCAGGGATGACACCGGGGAGCTGTTTTTT
>TRBJ1-1|.|TRBV9
CASSERTENTEAFF
TGTGCCAGCAGCGAGCGGACGGAGAACACTGAAGCTTTCTTT
>TRBJ2-3|.|TRBV18
CASSPGGGVTDTQYF
TGTGCCAGCTCACCCGGCGGAGGGGTCACAGATACGCAGTATTTT
>TRBJ2-7|.|TRBV4-1
CASSQSGFREQYF
TGCGCCAGCAGCCAAAGCGGGTTTCGTGAGCAGTACTTC
>TRBJ2-5|TRBD2|TRBV29-1
CSVRTSGRQTQYF
TGCAGCGTGCGGACTAGCGGGAGACAGACCCAGTACTTC
>TRBJ2-7|TRBD1|TRBV27
CASSLSRDRVHEQYF
TGTGCCAGCAGTTTATCCCGGGACAGGGTCCACGAGCAGTACTTC
>TRBJ1-4|.|TRBV28
CASRDRIMEKLFF
TGTGCCAGCAGGGACAGAATAATGGAAAAACTGTTTTTT
>TRBJ2-7|.|TRBV6-5
CASRRRDAYEQYF
TGTGCCAGCAGGCGGCGGGACGCCTACGAGCAGTACTTC
>TRBJ1-2|.|TRBV5-6
CASSVGQFYGYTF
TGTGCCAGCAGCGTTGGGCAATTCTATGGCTACACCTTC
>TRBJ2-7|TRBD2|TRBV25-1
CASSAPPGGYEQYF
TGTGCCAGCAGTGCGCCTCCGGGGGGGTACGAGCAGTACTTC
>TRBJ2-7|TRBD2|TRBV28
CASSSLAGVGEQYF
TGTGCCAGCAGTTCACTAGCGGGAGTGGGCGAGCAGTACTTC
>TRBJ2-3|.|TRBV7-3
CASSPGGRGGTDTQYF
TGTGCCAGCAGCCCAGGGGGGCGGGGGGGCACAGATACGCAGTATTTT
>TRBJ1-1|.|TRBV6-5
CASSYSTGMGTEAFF
TGTGCCAGCAGTTACTCGACGGGGATGGGTACTGAAGCTTTCTTT
>TRBJ1-1|TRBD1|TRBV11-2
CASSLIQGALMNTEAFF
TGTGCCAGCAGCTTGATACAGGGGGCCCTCATGAACACTGAAGCTTTCTTT
>TRBJ2-7|.|TRBV2
CASSESHNAYEQYF
TGTGCCAGCAGTGAAAGTCACAACGCCTACGAGCAGTACTTC
>TRBJ1-4|.|TRBV5-1
CASSDRDNFEKLFF
TGCGCCAGCAGCGACCGGGACAACTTTGAAAAACTGTTTTTT
>TRBJ2-5|.|TRBV7-2
CASSAYSRGGETQYF
TGTGCCAGCAGCGCCTATTCCAGGGGAGGGGAGACCCAGTACTTC
>TRBJ1-1|TRBD1|TRBV29-1
CSGGQGVGTEAFF
TGCAGCGGGGGGCAGGGGGTGGGGACTGAAGCTTTCTTT
>TRBJ2-1|TRBD2|TRBV7-9
CASSAQREVYNEQFF
TGTGCCAGCAGCGCCCAGCGGGAGGTTTACAATGAGCAGTTCTTC
>TRBJ2-5|TRBD2|TRBV15
CATSRDRLASQETQYF
TGTGCCACCAGCAGAGACCGACTAGCGAGCCAAGAGACCCAGTACTTC
>TRBJ2-1|TRBD1|TRBV29-1
CSVEGFGTGLNEQFF
TGCAGCGTTGAAGGCTTTGGGACAGGTTTGAATGAGCAGTTCTTC
>TRBJ1-1|TRBD1|TRBV9
CASSAGQGGTEAFF
TGTGCCAGCAGCGCCGGACAGGGGGGCACTGAAGCTTTCTTT
>TRBJ1-2|TRBD1|TRBV6-6
CASRTGTDYGYTF
TGTGCCAGCAGAACCGGGACAGACTATGGCTACACCTTC
>TRBJ2-1|TRBD2|TRBV4-1
CASSPYARLADYNEQFF
TGCGCCAGCAGCCCCTACGCCCGACTAGCGGACTACAATGAGCAGTTCTTC
>TRBJ2-5|.|TRBV4-1
CASSQDLGYRETQYF
TGCGCCAGCAGCCAAGATTTGGGGTACAGGGAGACCCAGTACTTC
>TRBJ2-2|TRBD1|TRBV5-1
CASSMGQGNTGELFF
TGCGCCAGCAGCATGGGACAGGGAAACACCGGGGAGCTGTTTTTT
>TRBJ2-2|TRBD1|TRBV4-3
CASSQGQGRRTGELFF
TGCGCCAGCAGCCAAGGACAGGGGCGGCGGACCGGGGAGCTGTTTTTT
>TRBJ2-4|.|TRBV4-2
CASQSGGGSVKNIQYF
TGTGCCAGCCAATCGGGGGGCGGATCCGTCAAAAACATTCAGTACTTC
>TRBJ2-2|TRBD1|TRBV18
CASSRGQGNTGELFF
TGTGCCAGCTCACGAGGACAGGGAAACACCGGGGAGCTGTTTTTT
>TRBJ2-7|TRBD2|TRBV4-1
CASSQTGGGLAYEQYF
TGCGCCAGCAGCCAGACGGGAGGTGGGCTCGCCTACGAGCAGTACTTC
>TRBJ2-1|TRBD2|TRBV29-1
CSSKREVNEQFF
TGCAGCTCAAAGCGGGAGGTCAATGAGCAGTTCTTC
>TRBJ2-1|.|TRBV6-5
CASIGAANNEQFF
TGTGCCAGCATCGGTGCGGCGAACAATGAGCAGTTCTTC
>TRBJ2-5|TRBD1|TRBV6-5
CASSYSDRVETQYF
TGTGCCAGCAGTTACTCGGACAGGGTGGAGACCCAGTACTTC
>TRBJ1-2|TRBD1|TRBV10-3
CAISEGTEYGYTF
TGTGCCATCAGTGAGGGGACAGAGTATGGCTACACCTTC
>TRBJ2-7|TRBD1|TRBV6-5
CASSQGTGSSYEQYF
TGTGCCAGCAGCCAGGGGACAGGGAGCTCCTACGAGCAGTACTTC
>TRBJ1-3|.|TRBV7-9
CASSLYQVDSSGNTIYF
TGTGCCAGCAGCTTATATCAAGTGGACAGCTCTGGAAACACCATATATTTT
>TRBJ2-5|TRBD1|TRBV6-6
CASSWTGGGEETQYF
TGTGCCAGCAGTTGGACAGGGGGGGGTGAGGAGACCCAGTACTTC
>TRBJ2-5|TRBD1|TRBV6-5
CASRSPGQGVEAQYF
TGTGCCAGCAGAAGTCCGGGACAGGGGGTTGAGGCCCAGTACTTC
>TRBJ1-2|.|TRBV7-3
CASRKGTEGGYTF
TGTGCCAGCAGAAAAGGGACGGAGGGCGGCTACACCTTC
>TRBJ2-3|TRBD2|TRBV7-7
CASSPAGAGGTDTQYF
TGTGCTAGCAGCCCAGCGGGGGCGGGGGGCACAGATACGCAGTATTTT